This T cell receptor (beta chain) was recorded in a study of blood T cells in healthy people across ages (dated by TCRdb to between 2014 and 2017). Regarding the complete study: In model experiments, roughly one uniquely barcoded TCR beta cDNA molecule per two T cells was captured by template switching. Age-related changes in TCR beta repertoire diversity were measured in the study by deep sequencing normalized with unique cDNA molecular identifiers. The donors were divided into four age groups: young (average 16 years), middle-aged (about 39), aged (about 62) and long-lived (about 90). To avoid experimental bias, donors of different ages were spread randomly across the sequencing lanes. For two donors (one aged 18 to 30 and one aged 80 or older), the study analyzed two additional independent replicas of 1 million unique cDNA reads from the same blood draw.

The full study reports these points: Estimates of total diversity from one million sequenced T cells were regarded as lower bounds and underestimates. Because profiling used bulk unsorted PBMCs, naive and antigen-experienced compartments could not be compared conclusively. Compared with the aged group, the long-lived group had more naive CD4+ T cells, fewer expanded clones and increased TCR diversity, suggesting age selection. Donor CMV infection status was unknown, potentially confounding age-related changes in expanded clonotypes. As age increased, observed TCR beta diversity per million T cells dropped in a roughly linear way, and a significant reduction was already evident by age 40. A strong correlation was found between observed TCR beta diversity and the percentage of naive T cells measured by flow cytometry.

Systemically healthy Caucasian individuals from Russia, 35 to 40 in total and aged roughly 6 to 100 years, were included as donors. Each donor gave 8 to 10 milliliters of peripheral blood, collected into EDTA-treated Vacutainer tubes. Ficoll-Paque density-gradient centrifugation was used to isolate PBMCs, with at least 6 million obtained per sample. Trizol reagent was used to extract total RNA from PBMCs, with at least 5.5 micrograms per sample. For every donor, an aliquot of PBMCs went through flow cytometry to measure the percentages of naive CD45RAhigh/CD27high T cells. This clonotype was seen a handful of times. Which antigen it targets is not known. No base quality information exists; no much larger clone differs at one position. Libraries were built with 5' RACE. The data were produced on an Illumina HiSeq 2500. A second PCR of about 6 to 12 cycles was run with a J-beta primer mix and a sample-barcoded 5' primer. A unique molecular identifier was introduced onto each TCR beta cDNA molecule by a template-switch 5' adaptor carrying 12 random nucleotides. Each sample yielded at least 2.5 million CDR3-containing paired-end reads. The Mint cDNA synthesis kit, primed by a TRBC-specific oligonucleotide, was used to synthesize first-strand cDNA from all RNA. Following uracil-DNA glycosylase treatment, all cDNA underwent a first 18-cycle PCR with the universal primers M1SS and BC2_uni_R. As for how the authors treated the data: Each sample was normalized by randomly selecting 1 million high-quality reads, each carrying a distinct molecular identifier. Reads with shared molecular identifiers were discarded instead of being binned into consensus sequences. MiTCR, set to a Q25 quality threshold and the strictest error-elimination algorithm, was used for CDR3 identification, clonotype clustering and error correction. A nonparametric unseen species model using Euler transformation provided a lower-bound estimate of total TCR beta diversity. The public reads were run again by TCRdb, first through fastp at Q25 and then through MiXCR, and only productive beta chains were kept. Entries are consolidated by CDR3 protein sequence, retaining the most common genes and DNA. The V and J calls, along with clone size, are taken from TCRdb and not from the paper's own processing. The sample records under 1 million distinct CDR3 sequences, roughly 44% of which are singletons. The ten largest clones capture about a fifth of the sample.

From cysteine to phenylalanine, the CDR3 is 15 amino acids long. Here the CDR3 DNA is all that survives: 45 bases in frame from base 1. V was cut back by 7 bases and J by 1 base, leaving a gap of 17 bases between them. Sequences MNHEY (CDR1) and SVGEGT (CDR2) are obtained from the germline V gene. Sequenced input: blood. In this chain, TRBV6-2 or TRBV6-3 is recombined with TRBJ2-7; TRBD1 might be the D gene, on 6 matching bases. The TCR comes from a man aged 55 to 70 in good health. The CDR3 protein is CASNQRDKRSYEQYF. At the DNA level, the sequence is TGTGCCAGCAACCAACGGGACAAAAGATCCTACGAGCAGTACTTC.